The sequence of this TCR beta chain was determined in a study of beta chain features in type 1 diabetes. Germline V gene sequence: CDR1 SGHRS, CDR2 YFSETQ. Trimming pared 0 bases from V and 6 bases from J, leaving 7 bases between. The CDR3 runs to 13 residues. The sequenced template was cDNA made from the entire isolated RNA. Profiled with immunoSEQ multiplex PCR; TCRdb holds only in-frame clones, not every one. The sample records about 220,000 clones, roughly 10% being singletons. Every donor had blood drawn once into heparin, around 120 mL on average. The clonotype was recovered from a young man in good health. The rearrangement uses TRBV5-1 and TRBJ2-1; D is uncertain. The sample was central memory CD4+ T cells from blood. CDR3 region: CASSLGSINEQFF. CDR3 coding DNA: TGCGCCAGCAGCTTGGGCTCGATCAATGAGCAGTTCTTC.